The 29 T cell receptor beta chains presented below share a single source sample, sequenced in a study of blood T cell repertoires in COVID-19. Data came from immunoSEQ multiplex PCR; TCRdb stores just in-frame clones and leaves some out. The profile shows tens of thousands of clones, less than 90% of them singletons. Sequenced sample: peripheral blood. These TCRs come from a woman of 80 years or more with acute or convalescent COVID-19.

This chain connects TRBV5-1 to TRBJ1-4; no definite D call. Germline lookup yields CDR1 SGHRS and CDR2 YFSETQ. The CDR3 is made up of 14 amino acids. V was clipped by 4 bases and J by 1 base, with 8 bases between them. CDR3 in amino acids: CASSRGLTNEKLFF. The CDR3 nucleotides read TGCGCCAGCAGCCGAGGGCTAACTAATGAAAAACTGTTTTTT.

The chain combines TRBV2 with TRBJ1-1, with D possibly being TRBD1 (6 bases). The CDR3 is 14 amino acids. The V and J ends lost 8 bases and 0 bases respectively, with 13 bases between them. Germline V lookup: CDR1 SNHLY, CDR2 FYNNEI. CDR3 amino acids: CASAKQGLNTEAFF. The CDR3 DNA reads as TGTGCCAGCGCAAAACAGGGCTTGAACACTGAAGCTTTCTTT.

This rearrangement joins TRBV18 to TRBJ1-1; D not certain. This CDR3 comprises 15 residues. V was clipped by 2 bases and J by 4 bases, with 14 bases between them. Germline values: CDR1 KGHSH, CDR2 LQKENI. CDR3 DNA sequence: TGTGCCAGCTCACCAAGCCCACTTCGGGGCACTGAAGCTTTCTTT. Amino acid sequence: CASSPSPLRGTEAFF. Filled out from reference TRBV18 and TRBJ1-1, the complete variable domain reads NAGVMQNPRHLVRRRGQEARLRCSPMKGHSHVYWYRQLPEEGLKFMVYLQKENIIDESGMPKERFSAEFPKEGPSILRIQQVVRGDSAAYFCASSPSPLRGTEAFFGQGTRLTVV.

The CDR3 spells CASSLGGQALYGYTF. The CDR3 nucleotides are TGCGCCAGCAGCTTGGGTGGACAGGCTCTCTATGGCTACACCTTC. The chain is built from TRBV5-1 and TRBJ1-2; TRBD1 agrees at 7 bases. There are 15 residues in the CDR3. Germline V gene lookup returns CDR1 SGHRS and CDR2 YFSETQ. Trimming removed 0 bases from V and 4 bases from J; junction bases left unmatched: 6.

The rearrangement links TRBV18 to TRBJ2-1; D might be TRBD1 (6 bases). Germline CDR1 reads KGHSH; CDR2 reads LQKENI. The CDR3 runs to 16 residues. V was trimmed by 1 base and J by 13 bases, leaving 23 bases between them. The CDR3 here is CASSPLLQGIRFGQFF. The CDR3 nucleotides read TGTGCCAGCTCACCACTATTACAGGGAATTAGGTTTGGACAGTTCTTC.

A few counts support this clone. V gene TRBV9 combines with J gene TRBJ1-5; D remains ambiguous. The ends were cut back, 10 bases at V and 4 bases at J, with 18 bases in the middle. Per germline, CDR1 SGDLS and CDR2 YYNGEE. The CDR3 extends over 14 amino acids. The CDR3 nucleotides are TGTGCCGGTGACCCCAGAGGCACAAATCAGCCCCAGCATTTT. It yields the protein CAGDPRGTNQPQHF.

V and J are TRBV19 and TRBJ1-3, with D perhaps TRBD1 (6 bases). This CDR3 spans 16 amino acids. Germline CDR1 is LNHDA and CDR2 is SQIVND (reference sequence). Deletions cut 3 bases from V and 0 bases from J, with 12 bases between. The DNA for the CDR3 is TGTGCCAGTAGTATTGGACAGCTTATCTCTGGAAACACCATATATTTT. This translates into CASSIGQLISGNTIYF. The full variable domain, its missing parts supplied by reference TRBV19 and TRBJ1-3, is DGGITQSPKYLFRKEGQNVTLSCEQNLNHDAMYWYRQDPGQGLRLIYYSQIVNDFQKGDIAEGYSVSREKKESFPLTVTSAQKNPTAFYLCASSIGQLISGNTIYFGEGSWLTVV.

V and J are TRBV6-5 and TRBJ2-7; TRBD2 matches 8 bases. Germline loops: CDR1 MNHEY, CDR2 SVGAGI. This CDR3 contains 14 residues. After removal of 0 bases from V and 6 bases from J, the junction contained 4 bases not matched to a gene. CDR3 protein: CASSYSSLAGEQYF. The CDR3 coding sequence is TGTGCCAGCAGTTACTCTTCTCTAGCGGGCGAGCAGTACTTC.

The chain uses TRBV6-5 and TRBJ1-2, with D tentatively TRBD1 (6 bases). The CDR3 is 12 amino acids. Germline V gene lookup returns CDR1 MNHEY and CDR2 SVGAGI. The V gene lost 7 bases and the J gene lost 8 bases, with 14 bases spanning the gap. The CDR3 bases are TGTGCCAGCACCGAACAGGGTGGGGGCTACACCTTC. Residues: CASTEQGGGYTF.

The CDR3 sequence is CASRISGGTEAFF. The CDR3 nucleotides are TGTGCCAGCAGGATCAGTGGGGGGACTGAAGCTTTCTTT. The chain combines TRBV12-3 or TRBV12-4 with TRBJ1-1, with a weak D call TRBD1 (5 bases). Deletions cut 6 bases from V and 5 bases from J, with 13 bases between. This CDR3 has 13 residues.

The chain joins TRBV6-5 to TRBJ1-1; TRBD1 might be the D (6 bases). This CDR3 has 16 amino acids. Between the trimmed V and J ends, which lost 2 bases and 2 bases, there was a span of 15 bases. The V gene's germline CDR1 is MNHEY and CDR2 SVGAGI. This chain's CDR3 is CASSYGYLTGNTEAFF. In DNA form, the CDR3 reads TGTGCCAGCAGTTACGGATACTTGACAGGCAACACTGAAGCTTTCTTT.

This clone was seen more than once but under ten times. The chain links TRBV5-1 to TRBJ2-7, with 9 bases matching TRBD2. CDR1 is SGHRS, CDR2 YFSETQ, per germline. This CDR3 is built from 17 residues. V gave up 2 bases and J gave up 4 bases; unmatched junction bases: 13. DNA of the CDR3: TGCGCCAGCAGCTTCTCCGCTAGCGGGGAGATCTTATACGAGCAGTACTTC. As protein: CASSFSASGEILYEQYF.

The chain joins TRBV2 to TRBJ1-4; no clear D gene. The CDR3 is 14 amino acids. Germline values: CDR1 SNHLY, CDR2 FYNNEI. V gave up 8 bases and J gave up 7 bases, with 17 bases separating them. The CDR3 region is CASGRGPGGEKLFF. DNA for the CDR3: TGTGCCAGCGGCCGCGGGCCCGGAGGTGAAAAACTGTTTTTT. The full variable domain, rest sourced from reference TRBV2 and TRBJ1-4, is EPEVTQTPSHQVTQMGQEVILRCVPISNHLYFYWYRQILGQKVEFLVSFYNNEISEKSEIFDDQFSVERPDGSNFTLKIRSTKLEDSAMYFCASGRGPGGEKLFFGSGTQLSVL.

CDR3 in amino acids: CSVGVILRGEAFF. DNA of the CDR3: TGCAGCGTTGGGGTGATCCTCAGGGGCGAAGCTTTCTTT. The V gene is TRBV29-1, the J gene TRBJ1-1, with D maybe TRBD1 (6 bases). The ends were cut back, 4 bases at V and 8 bases at J, with 17 bases in the middle. Germline loops: CDR1 SQVTM, CDR2 ANQGSEA. CDR3 length equals 13 residues.

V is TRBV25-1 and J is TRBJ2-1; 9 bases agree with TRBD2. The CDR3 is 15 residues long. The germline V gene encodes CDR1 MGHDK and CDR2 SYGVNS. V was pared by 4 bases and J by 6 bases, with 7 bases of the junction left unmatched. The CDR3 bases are TGTGCCAGCAGTGGAGCGGGGGGCCTCCCCAATGAGCAGTTCTTC. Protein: CASSGAGGLPNEQFF.

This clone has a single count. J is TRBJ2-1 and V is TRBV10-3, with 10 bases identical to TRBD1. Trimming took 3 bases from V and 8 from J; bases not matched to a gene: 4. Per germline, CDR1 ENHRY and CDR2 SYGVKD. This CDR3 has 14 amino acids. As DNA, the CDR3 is TGTGCCATCAGTGAAGGGACAGGGGAAGATGAGCAGTTCTTC. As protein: CAISEGTGEDEQFF.

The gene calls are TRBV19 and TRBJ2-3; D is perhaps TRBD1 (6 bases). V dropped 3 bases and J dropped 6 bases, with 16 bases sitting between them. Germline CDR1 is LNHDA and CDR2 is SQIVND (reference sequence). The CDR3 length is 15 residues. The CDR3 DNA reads TGTGCCAGTAGTATCGTCACAGGGCTCTCCGATACGCAGTATTTT. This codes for CASSIVTGLSDTQYF. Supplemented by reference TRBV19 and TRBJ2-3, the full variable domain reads DGGITQSPKYLFRKEGQNVTLSCEQNLNHDAMYWYRQDPGQGLRLIYYSQIVNDFQKGDIAEGYSVSREKKESFPLTVTSAQKNPTAFYLCASSIVTGLSDTQYFGPGTRLTVL.

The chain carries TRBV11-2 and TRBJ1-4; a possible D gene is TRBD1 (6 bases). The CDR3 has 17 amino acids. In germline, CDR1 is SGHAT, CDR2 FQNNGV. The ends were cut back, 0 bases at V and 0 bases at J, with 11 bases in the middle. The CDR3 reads CASSLDPSGATNEKLFF. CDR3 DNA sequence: TGTGCCAGCAGCTTAGATCCTTCAGGGGCAACTAATGAAAAACTGTTTTTT.

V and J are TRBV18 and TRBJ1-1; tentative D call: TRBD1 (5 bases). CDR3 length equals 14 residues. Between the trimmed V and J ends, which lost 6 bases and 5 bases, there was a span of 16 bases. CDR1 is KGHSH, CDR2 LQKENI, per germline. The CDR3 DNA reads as TGTGCCAGCTCCCTTGACAGCGATTGGACTGAAGCTTTCTTT. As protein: CASSLDSDWTEAFF.

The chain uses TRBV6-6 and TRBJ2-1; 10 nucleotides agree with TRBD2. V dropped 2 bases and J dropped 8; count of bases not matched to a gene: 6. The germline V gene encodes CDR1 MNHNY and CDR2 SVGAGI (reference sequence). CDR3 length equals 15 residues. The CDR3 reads CASSYPGLAFYEQFF. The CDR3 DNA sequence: TGTGCCAGCAGTTACCCGGGACTAGCGTTCTATGAGCAGTTCTTC.

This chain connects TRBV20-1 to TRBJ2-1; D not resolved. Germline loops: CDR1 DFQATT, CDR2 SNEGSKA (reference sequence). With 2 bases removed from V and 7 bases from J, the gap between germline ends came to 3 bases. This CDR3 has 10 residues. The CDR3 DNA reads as TGCAGTGCTAGACTGAATGAGCAGTTCTTC. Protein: CSARLNEQFF.

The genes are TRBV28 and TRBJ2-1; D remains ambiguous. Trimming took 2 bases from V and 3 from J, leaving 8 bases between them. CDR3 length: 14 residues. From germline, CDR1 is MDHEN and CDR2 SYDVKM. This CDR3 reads CASSLAANYNEQFF. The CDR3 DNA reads TGTGCCAGCAGTTTAGCGGCTAACTACAATGAGCAGTTCTTC.

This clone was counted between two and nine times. The CDR3 nucleotides read TGTGCCAGCAGTGTACAACAGGGGGACTATGGCTACACCTTC. Protein: CASSVQQGDYGYTF. V and J are TRBV6-4 and TRBJ1-2; 8 bases line up with TRBD1. J was trimmed by 3 bases and V by 4 bases; bases with no gene match: 4. The CDR3 is made up of 14 amino acids. Germline loops: CDR1 MRHNA, CDR2 SNTAGT.

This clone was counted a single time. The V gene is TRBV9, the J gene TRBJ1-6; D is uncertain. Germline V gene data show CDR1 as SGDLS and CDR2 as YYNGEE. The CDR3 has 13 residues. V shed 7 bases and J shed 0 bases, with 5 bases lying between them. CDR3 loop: CASSFSYNSPLHF. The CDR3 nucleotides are TGTGCCAGCTCGTTCTCCTATAATTCACCCCTCCACTTT.

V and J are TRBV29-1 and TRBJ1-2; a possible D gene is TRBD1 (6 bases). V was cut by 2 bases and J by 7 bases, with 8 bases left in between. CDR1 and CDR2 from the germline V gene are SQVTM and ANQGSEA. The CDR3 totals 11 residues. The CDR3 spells CSVERGTGYTF. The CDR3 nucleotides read TGCAGCGTTGAAAGGGGGACTGGCTACACCTTC.

DNA of the CDR3: TGTGCCAGCAGGCTAAACTCCTACAATGAGCAGTTCTTC. As protein: CASRLNSYNEQFF. This chain uses TRBV28 with TRBJ2-1; D call uncertain. The CDR3 runs to 13 residues. Germline CDR1 MDHEN, CDR2 SYDVKM. V gave up 6 bases and J gave up 0 bases, with 6 bases separating them.

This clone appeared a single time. The CDR3 nucleotides read TGTGCCAGCAGGGTACAGGGGGCGGGCGAGCAGTACTTC. It codes for CASRVQGAGEQYF. The chain combines TRBV27 with TRBJ2-7; the match to TRBD1 covers 9 bases. CDR3 size: 13 residues. Germline CDR1 MNHEY, CDR2 SMNVEV (reference sequence). Germline trimming cut 6 bases from V and 6 bases from J; bases unmatched to any gene: 6.

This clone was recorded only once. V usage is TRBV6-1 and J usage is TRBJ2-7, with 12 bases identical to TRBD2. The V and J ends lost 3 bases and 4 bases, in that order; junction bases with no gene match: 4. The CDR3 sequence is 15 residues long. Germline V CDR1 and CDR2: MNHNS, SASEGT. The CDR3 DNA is TGTGCCAGCAGTGAGGGGCTAGCGGGGGGGTACGAGCAGTACTTC. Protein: CASSEGLAGGYEQYF.

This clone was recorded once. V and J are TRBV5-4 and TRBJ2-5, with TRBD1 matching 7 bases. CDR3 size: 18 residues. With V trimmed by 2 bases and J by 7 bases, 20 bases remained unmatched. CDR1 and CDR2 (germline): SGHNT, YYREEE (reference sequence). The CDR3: CASSFDFQTRGRGRTQYF. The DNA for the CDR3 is TGTGCCAGCAGCTTTGACTTCCAGACGAGGGGGCGCGGGCGGACCCAGTACTTC.